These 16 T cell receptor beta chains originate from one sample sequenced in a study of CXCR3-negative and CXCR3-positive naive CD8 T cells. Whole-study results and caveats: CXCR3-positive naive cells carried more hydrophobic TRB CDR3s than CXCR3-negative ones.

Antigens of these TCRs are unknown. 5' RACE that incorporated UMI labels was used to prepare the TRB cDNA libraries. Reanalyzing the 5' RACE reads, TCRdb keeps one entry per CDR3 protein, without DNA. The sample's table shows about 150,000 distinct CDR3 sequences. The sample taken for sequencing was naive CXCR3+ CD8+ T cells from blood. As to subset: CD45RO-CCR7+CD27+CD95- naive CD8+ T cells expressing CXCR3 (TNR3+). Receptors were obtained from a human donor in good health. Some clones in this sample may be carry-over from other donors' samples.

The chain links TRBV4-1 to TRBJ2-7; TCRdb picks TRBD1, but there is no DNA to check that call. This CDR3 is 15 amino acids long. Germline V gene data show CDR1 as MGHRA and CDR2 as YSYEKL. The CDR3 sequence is CASSHPGTGVNEQYF.

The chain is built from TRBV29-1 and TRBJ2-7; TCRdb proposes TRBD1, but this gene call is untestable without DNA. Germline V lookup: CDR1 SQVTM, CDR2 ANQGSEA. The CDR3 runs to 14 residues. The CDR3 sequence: CSVEDPGGTYEQYF.

The CDR3 spells CASSFGASGRATDTPYF. The rearrangement links TRBV28 to TRBJ2-3; lacking DNA, the TRBD2 call made by TCRdb goes unchecked. There are 17 residues in the CDR3. The germline V gene encodes CDR1 MDHEN and CDR2 SYDVKM.

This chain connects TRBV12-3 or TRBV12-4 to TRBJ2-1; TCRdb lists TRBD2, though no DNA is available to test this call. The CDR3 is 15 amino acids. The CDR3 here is CASSAGLAGVSEQFF.

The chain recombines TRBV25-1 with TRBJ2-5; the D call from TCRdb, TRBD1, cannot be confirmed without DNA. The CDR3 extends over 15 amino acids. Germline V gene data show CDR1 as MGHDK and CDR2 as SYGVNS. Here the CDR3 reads CASSGQGREWGTQYF.

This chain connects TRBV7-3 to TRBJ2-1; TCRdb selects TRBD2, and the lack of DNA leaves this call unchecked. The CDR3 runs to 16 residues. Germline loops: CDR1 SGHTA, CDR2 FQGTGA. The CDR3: CASSLTGGALINEQFF.

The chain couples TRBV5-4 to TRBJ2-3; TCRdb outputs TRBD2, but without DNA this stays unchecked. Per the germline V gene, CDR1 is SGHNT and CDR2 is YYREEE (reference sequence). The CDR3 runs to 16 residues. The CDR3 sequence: CASSFFWTSGTDTQYF.

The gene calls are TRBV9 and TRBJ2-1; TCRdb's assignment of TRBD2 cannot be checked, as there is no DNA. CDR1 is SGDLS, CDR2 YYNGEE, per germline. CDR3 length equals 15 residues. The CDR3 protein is CASSVDGGGNNEQFF.

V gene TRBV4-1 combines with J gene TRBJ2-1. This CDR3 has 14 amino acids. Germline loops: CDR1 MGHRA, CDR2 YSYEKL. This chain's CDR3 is CASSLHYTYNEQFF.

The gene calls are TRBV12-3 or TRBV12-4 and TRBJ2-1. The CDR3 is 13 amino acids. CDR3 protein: CASSLGTPNEQFF.

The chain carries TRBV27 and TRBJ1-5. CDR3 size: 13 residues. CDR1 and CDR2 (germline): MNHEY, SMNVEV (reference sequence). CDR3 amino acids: CASSWVVDQPQHF.

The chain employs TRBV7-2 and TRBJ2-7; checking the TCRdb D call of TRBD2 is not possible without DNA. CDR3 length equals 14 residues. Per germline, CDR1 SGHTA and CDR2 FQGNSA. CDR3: CASSSGLARYEQYF.

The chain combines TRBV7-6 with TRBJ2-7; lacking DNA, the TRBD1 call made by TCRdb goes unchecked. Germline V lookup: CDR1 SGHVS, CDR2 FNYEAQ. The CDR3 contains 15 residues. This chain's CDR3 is CASSSRQGINYEQYF.

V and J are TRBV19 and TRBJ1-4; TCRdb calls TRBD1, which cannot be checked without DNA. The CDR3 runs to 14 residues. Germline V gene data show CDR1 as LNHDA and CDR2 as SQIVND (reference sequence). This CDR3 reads CASTAGPYNEKLFF.

CDR3 amino acids: CSARGPEWEPHDQPQHF. The J gene is TRBJ1-5, the V gene TRBV20-1. The CDR3 is 17 residues long. CDR1 and CDR2 (germline): DFQATT, SNEGSKA (reference sequence).

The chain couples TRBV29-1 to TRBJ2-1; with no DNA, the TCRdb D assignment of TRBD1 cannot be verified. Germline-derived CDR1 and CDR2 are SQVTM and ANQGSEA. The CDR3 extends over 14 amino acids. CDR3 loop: CSVNTGQGAGEQFF.